What follows describes a single T cell receptor (beta chain). What antigen it recognizes has not been identified. The input lacks base qualities; no much larger clone sits a single base away. Via the germline V gene, CDR1 is SGHAT and CDR2 FQNNGV. Counted from cysteine to phenylalanine, this CDR3 has 13 amino acids. Only CDR3 DNA is held: 39 bases, read in frame from base 1. Relative to germline, V is missing 1 base and J is missing 10 bases, with 1 base of the junction outside any gene match. Receptor amplification or capture employed 5' RACE. These reads were obtained on an Illumina HiSeq 2500. The second PCR ran for roughly 7 to 11 cycles and used a J-beta primer mix along with a sample-barcoded 5' primer. A template-switch 5' adaptor carrying 12 random nucleotides introduced a unique molecular identifier onto each TCR beta cDNA molecule. Each sample yielded at least 3 million CDR3-containing paired-end reads. First-strand cDNA was synthesized from all RNA with the Mint cDNA synthesis kit, primed by a TRBC-specific oligonucleotide. After uracil-DNA glycosylase treatment, a first 18-cycle PCR used universal primers M1SS and BC2_uni_R on all cDNA. From the authors' description of their analysis: For normalization, 1 million high-quality reads, each with a distinct molecular identifier, were randomly selected from each sample. Reads sharing molecular identifiers were discarded rather than binned into consensus sequences. MiTCR, with a Q25 quality threshold and the strictest error-elimination algorithm, was used for CDR3 identification, clonotype clustering and error correction. A nonparametric unseen species model with Euler transformation was used to estimate a lower bound on total TCR beta diversity. TCRdb passed the public sequencing reads through fastp at Q25 and MiXCR, retaining productive beta sequences. Every distinct CDR3 protein forms one entry, paired with its most common genes and DNA. TCRdb, rather than the study authors, made the V and J calls. This sample holds approximately 730,000 distinct CDR3 sequences; roughly 53% were observed only once. The top ten clones comprise around 40% of the sample.

This entry belongs to a study of blood T cells in healthy people across ages (dated by TCRdb to 2013 to 2016). Study-wide context: Template switching captured roughly one uniquely barcoded TCR beta cDNA molecule per two T cells in model experiments. Using deep sequencing normalized with unique cDNA molecular identifiers, the study measured how TCR beta repertoire diversity changes with age. The donors were divided into four age groups: young (average 16 years), middle-aged (about 39), aged (approximately 62) and long-lived (about 80). To avoid experimental bias, donors of different ages were spread randomly across the sequencing lanes. For two donors (one aged 18 to 30 and one aged 80 or older), the study analyzed two additional independent replicas of 1 million unique cDNA reads from the same blood draw. Study-wide findings and limitations: Estimates of total diversity based on one million sequenced T cells were considered lower bounds and underestimates. Compared with the aged group, the long-lived group had more naive CD4+ T cells, fewer expanded clones and increased TCR diversity, suggesting age selection. Observed TCR beta diversity per million T cells fell roughly linearly with age, and a significant reduction was already apparent by age around 40. Conclusive comparison of naive and antigen-experienced compartments was prevented by the profiling of bulk unsorted PBMCs. Because donor CMV infection status was unknown, age-related changes in expanded clonotypes were potentially confounded. There was a strong correlation between observed TCR beta diversity and the percentage of naive T cells measured by flow cytometry.

Systemically healthy Caucasian individuals from Russia, 35 to 40 in total and aged roughly 6 to 95 years, were included as donors. Each donor gave ten milliliters of peripheral blood, collected into EDTA-treated Vacutainer tubes. Ficoll-Paque density-gradient centrifugation was used to isolate PBMCs, with at least 6 million obtained per sample. Trizol reagent was used to extract total RNA from the PBMCs, yielding at least 5.5 micrograms per sample. Naive CD45RAhigh/CD27high T cell percentages were measured by flow cytometry on a PBMC aliquot from every donor. The V gene is TRBV11-2 and the J gene is TRBJ2-4; 10 central nucleotides agree with TRBD1. What was sequenced was blood. The sequence was obtained from a man at least 80 years old in good health. CDR3 reads: CASSLGDRGIQYF. In nucleotide form, the sequence is TGTGCCAGCAGCTTAGGGGACAGGGGTATTCAGTACTTC.